Following are 9 T cell receptor beta chains from one sample sequenced in a study of T cell responses to AZD1222 COVID-19 vaccine. Sequencing was performed with immunoSEQ multiplex PCR; in TCRdb, only in-frame clones are kept and a portion is missing. There are 150,000 to 160,000 clones in the sample; about 87% occur only once, and about 9.8% lies in the top ten. This specimen consisted of peripheral blood, obtained 28 days after the second AZD1222 dose. These receptors were taken from an adult who received the AZD1222 COVID-19 vaccine.

Turning to this clone: The same CDR3 arises from other DNA sequences in this sample as well. The CDR3 DNA follows: TGCGCCAGCAGTCGGGACGGATCTACAGATACGCAGTATTTT. This codes for CASSRDGSTDTQYF. This chain links TRBV5-1 with TRBJ2-3, with D perhaps TRBD1 or TRBD2 (5 bases each). The CDR3 sequence is 14 residues long. The germline V gene has CDR1 SGHRS and CDR2 YFSETQ. V was pared by 5 bases and J by 3 bases, with 13 bases between.

This clone occurred once. The V gene is TRBV7-2, the J gene TRBJ2-7; D remains ambiguous. CDR3 size: 12 residues. In germline, CDR1 is SGHTA, CDR2 FQGNSA. The V end was cut by 5 bases, the J end by 0 bases, with 5 bases between. CDR3 sequence (DNA): TGTGCCAGCAGCGTTACCTCCTACGAGCAGTACTTC. This codes for CASSVTSYEQYF.

This rearrangement joins TRBV19 to TRBJ1-1, with D possibly being TRBD1 (6 bases). Germline V gene lookup returns CDR1 LNHDA and CDR2 SQIVND (reference sequence). Deletions cut 4 bases from V and 4 bases from J, with 7 bases between. This CDR3 is built from 12 residues. The DNA for the CDR3 is TGTGCCAGTAGTACGGGGGCCACTGAAGCTTTCTTT. This gives the protein CASSTGATEAFF.

The V call is TRBV18, the J call TRBJ1-4, with unresolved D. Germline values: CDR1 KGHSH, CDR2 LQKENI. The CDR3 loop spans 15 amino acids. V was shortened by 2 bases and J by 10 bases, with 17 bases between the two germline ends. Here the CDR3 DNA reads TGTGCCAGCTCACCAATTTTGGACCCAGACCCAAAACTGTTTTTT. Residues: CASSPILDPDPKLFF.

The chain couples TRBV7-8 to TRBJ1-1; D is perhaps TRBD1 (6 bases). This CDR3 spans 16 amino acids. In germline, CDR1 is SGHVS, CDR2 FQNEAQ. The germline V and J ends were trimmed by 1 base and 1 base, with 13 bases remaining between them. The CDR3 is CASSLGAGGRNTEAFF. The DNA of the CDR3 is TGTGCCAGCAGCTTAGGAGCCGGGGGCAGGAACACTGAAGCTTTCTTT.

The chain uses TRBV14 and TRBJ1-6, with D perhaps matching TRBD1 (6 bases). V was shortened by 1 base and J by 10 bases, with 17 bases between the two germline ends. Germline lookup yields CDR1 SGHDN and CDR2 FVKESK. The CDR3 length is 16 residues. The CDR3 reads CASSQGGGRRESPLHF. The DNA for the CDR3 is TGTGCCAGCAGCCAAGGAGGGGGGAGACGAGAGTCACCCCTCCACTTT.

This clone was seen only once. This chain uses TRBV6-5 with TRBJ2-1; 7 nucleotides match TRBD2. V shed 6 bases and J 10 bases; nucleotides not matched to a gene: 15. Germline V gene lookup returns CDR1 MNHEY and CDR2 SVGAGI. The CDR3 is 15 residues long. CDR3: CASRGEGFPNKEQFF. The CDR3 DNA sequence: TGTGCCAGCAGGGGGGAGGGTTTCCCCAATAAAGAGCAGTTCTTC.

V gene TRBV7-9 combines with J gene TRBJ1-2; tentative D call: TRBD1 (5 bases). Deletions cut 5 bases from V and 0 bases from J, with 22 bases between. Germline V CDR1 and CDR2: SEHNR, FQNEAQ (reference sequence). This CDR3 contains 18 residues. The CDR3 coding sequence is TGTGCCAGCAGCCGCGCTCAAGGGGCGCAGAGGGCTAACTATGGCTACACCTTC. Amino acids: CASSRAQGAQRANYGYTF.

The chain links TRBV27 to TRBJ2-7; the match to TRBD2 covers 7 bases. Per the germline V gene, CDR1 is MNHEY and CDR2 is SMNVEV (reference sequence). The CDR3 sequence is 13 residues long. V lost 5 bases, J lost 6 bases, and 7 bases stayed unmatched. The CDR3: CASSLESGGEQYF. The CDR3 nucleotides read TGTGCCAGCAGTCTGGAGTCGGGGGGCGAGCAGTACTTC.